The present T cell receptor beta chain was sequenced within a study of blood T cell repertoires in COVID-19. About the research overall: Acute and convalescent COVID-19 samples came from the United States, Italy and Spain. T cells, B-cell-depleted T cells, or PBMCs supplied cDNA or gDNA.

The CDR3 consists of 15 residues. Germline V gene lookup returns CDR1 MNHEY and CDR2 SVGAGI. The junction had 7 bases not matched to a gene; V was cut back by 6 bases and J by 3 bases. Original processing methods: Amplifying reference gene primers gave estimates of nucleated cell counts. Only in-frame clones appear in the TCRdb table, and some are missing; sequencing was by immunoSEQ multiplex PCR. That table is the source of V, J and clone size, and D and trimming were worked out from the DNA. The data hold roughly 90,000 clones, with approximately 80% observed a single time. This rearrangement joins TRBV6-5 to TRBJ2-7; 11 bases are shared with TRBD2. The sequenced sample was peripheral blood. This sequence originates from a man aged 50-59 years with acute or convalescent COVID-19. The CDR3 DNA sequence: TGTGCCAGCAGCCTCATAGCGGGAGGGAGCTACGAGCAGTACTTC. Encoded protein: CASSLIAGGSYEQYF.